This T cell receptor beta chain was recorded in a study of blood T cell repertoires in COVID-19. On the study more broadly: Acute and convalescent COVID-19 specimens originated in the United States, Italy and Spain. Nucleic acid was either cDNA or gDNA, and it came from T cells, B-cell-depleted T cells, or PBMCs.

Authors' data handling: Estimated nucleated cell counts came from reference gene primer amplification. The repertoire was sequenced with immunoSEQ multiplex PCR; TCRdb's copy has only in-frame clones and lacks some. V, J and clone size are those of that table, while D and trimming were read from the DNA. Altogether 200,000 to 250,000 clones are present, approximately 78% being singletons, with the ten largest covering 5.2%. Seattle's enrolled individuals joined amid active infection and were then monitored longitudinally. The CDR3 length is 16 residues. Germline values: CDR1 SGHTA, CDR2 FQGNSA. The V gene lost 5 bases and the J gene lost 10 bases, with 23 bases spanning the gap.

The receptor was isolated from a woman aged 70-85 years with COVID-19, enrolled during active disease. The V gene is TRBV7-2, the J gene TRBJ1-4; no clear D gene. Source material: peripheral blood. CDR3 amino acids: CASSPPNSAGVIKLFF. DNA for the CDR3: TGTGCCAGCAGCCCACCTAACTCGGCAGGCGTTATAAAACTGTTTTTT. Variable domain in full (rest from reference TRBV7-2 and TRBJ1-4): GAGVSQSPSNKVTEKGKDVELRCDPISGHTALYWYRQSLGQGLEFLIYFQGNSAPDKSGLPSDRFSAERTGGSVSTLTIQRTQQEDSAVYLCASSPPNSAGVIKLFFGSGTQLSVL.